This TCR beta chain was captured in a study of T-cell reconstitution after alpha-beta-depleted transplantation in children. In the case of this clonotype: Its antigen is currently unknown.

Findings and limits, study-wide: It was surviving recipient T cells and thymic progenitors that gave some patients high TCRbeta diversity at day 60. Counts and diversity of T cells one year after transplant came mostly from newly produced T cells. Expanded graft clones numbering several hundred reportedly gave rise to alpha-beta T cells about two months after transplant.

The CDR3 runs 16 residues. With 5 bases removed from V and 0 bases from J, the gap between germline ends came to 17 bases. From germline, CDR1 is ENHRY and CDR2 SYGVKD. Using unique molecular identifiers, the investigators prepared the TCRbeta library. In TCRdb, the PCR reads were re-called with MiXCR into one record per CDR3 protein. The sample yields approximately 300,000 distinct CDR3 sequences, 10% seen once. Here the sequenced sample was PBMCs, taken before TCRalphabeta/CD19-depleted stem cell transplant. The sequence derives from a boy younger than two with acute myeloid leukemia, due to receive a stem cell transplant. This sequence joins TRBV10-3 and TRBJ2-7, with D tentatively TRBD1 (6 bases). CDR3 residues: CAISSPDRRSSYEQYF. As DNA, the CDR3 is TGTGCCATCAGTTCCCCTGACAGGAGAAGCTCCTACGAGCAGTACTTC.